This TCR beta chain was retrieved from a study of T cells after posttransplantation cyclophosphamide. The CDR3 totals 14 residues. Germline loops: CDR1 SGDLS, CDR2 YYNGEE. The naive gate required viable CD3+CD4+ or CD3+CD8+ cells with CCR7+CD45RA+CD45RO-CD95-CD27+CD28+ phenotype. Notes on this clone: The target antigen is unknown.

Study observations and caveats: Tissue-infiltrating T cells from skin or gut overlapped little with blood T cells. Recipient CMV seropositivity and CMV reactivation strongly tracked TRB clonality. Later post-transplant blood repertoires were often dominated by donor CD8+ memory clones.

Profiled with immunoSEQ multiplex PCR; TCRdb holds only in-frame clones, not every one. Among under 10,000 clones listed, roughly 98% were seen once. V and J are TRBV9 and TRBJ2-5; 7 bases fit TRBD2. The DNA end is more similar to TRBJ2-7, so the J call may be wrong. Sequenced material: naive CD4+ T cells sorted from PBMCs. The source is a woman aged 55-75 years in good health, CMV-negative, and a related stem cell transplant donor. The DNA of the CDR3 is TGTGCCAGCAGCCCCTCTAGCGGTTTTTACGAGCAGTACTTC. Its protein product is CASSPSSGFYEQYF.